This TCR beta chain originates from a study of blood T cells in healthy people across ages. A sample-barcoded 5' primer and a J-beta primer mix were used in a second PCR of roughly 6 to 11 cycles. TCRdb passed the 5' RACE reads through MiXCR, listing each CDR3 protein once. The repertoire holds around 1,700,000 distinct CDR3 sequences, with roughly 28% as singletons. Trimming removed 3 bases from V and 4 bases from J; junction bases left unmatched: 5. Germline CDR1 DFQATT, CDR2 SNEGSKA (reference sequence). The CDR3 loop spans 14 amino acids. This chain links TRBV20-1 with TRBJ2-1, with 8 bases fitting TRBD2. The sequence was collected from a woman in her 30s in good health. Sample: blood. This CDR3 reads CSASVAGGYNEQFF. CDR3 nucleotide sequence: TGCAGTGCTAGCGTTGCGGGAGGTTACAATGAGCAGTTCTTC.